These 27 T cell receptor beta chains share one sample of origin, sequenced in a study of blood T cell repertoires in COVID-19. Libraries were prepared by immunoSEQ multiplex PCR; TCRdb keeps only in-frame clonotypes and omits some of them. In the table there are 250,000 to 300,000 clones, roughly 86% of which are singletons. Sample: peripheral blood. All receptors come from a man aged 18 to 30 with active or convalescent COVID-19.

The chain links TRBV28 to TRBJ2-7, with TRBD1 as a possible D gene (6 bases). The CDR3 totals 15 residues. Trimming shortened V by 4 bases and J by 2 bases, and 15 bases separated the two germline ends. CDR1 and CDR2 (germline): MDHEN, SYDVKM. In DNA form, the CDR3 reads TGTGCCAGCAGTTCCCCCGGCGGACAGACCTACGAGCAGTACTTC. Encoded protein: CASSSPGGQTYEQYF.

The chain has TRBV5-1 and TRBJ1-5, with TRBD1 matching over 11 bases. Germline trimming cut 4 bases from V and 4 bases from J; bases unmatched to any gene: 4. This CDR3 is built from 15 residues. The germline CDR1 and CDR2 sequences are SGHRS and YFSETQ. The CDR3 DNA is TGCGCCAGCAGCCCCGGGACAGGGGGTAATCAGCCCCAGCATTTT. Residues: CASSPGTGGNQPQHF.

CDR3 in amino acids: CASSVSGTENYGYTF. DNA for the CDR3: TGTGCCAGCAGCGTGTCCGGGACAGAAAACTATGGCTACACCTTC. The J gene is TRBJ1-2, the V gene TRBV9, with TRBD1 matching over 7 bases. Losses at the gene ends were 2 bases for V and 2 bases for J; bases not matched to a gene: 6. Germline lookup yields CDR1 SGDLS and CDR2 YYNGEE. The CDR3 has 15 amino acids.

V is TRBV5-4 and J is TRBJ1-6; 9 positions agree with TRBD1. Trimming took 4 bases from V and 10 from J; bases not matched to a gene: 3. The CDR3 sequence is 13 residues long. Looked up from germline, CDR1 is SGHNT and CDR2 is YYREEE (reference sequence). The CDR3 DNA sequence: TGTGCCAGCAGCCCTGGACAGGGGTCACCCCTCCACTTT. Translating gives CASSPGQGSPLHF.

This clone was seen just once. The chain has TRBV7-9 and TRBJ2-1, with 8 bases lining up with TRBD2. Per the germline V gene, CDR1 is SEHNR and CDR2 is FQNEAQ (reference sequence). This CDR3 has 15 amino acids. V lost 3 bases and J lost 4; bases outside the gene matches: 5. CDR3 nucleotides: TGTGCCAGCAGCTTTTGGACTAGCTCTTACAATGAGCAGTTCTTC. Its translation: CASSFWTSSYNEQFF.

J is TRBJ1-2 and V is TRBV30; perhaps TRBD1 as D (5 bases). Per the germline V gene, CDR1 is GTSNPN and CDR2 is SVGIG (reference sequence). Trimming took 2 bases from V and 4 from J, leaving 8 bases between them. The CDR3 has 12 amino acids. In DNA, the CDR3 is TGTGCCTGGAGTCGGGGGACCTATGGCTACACCTTC. Translating gives CAWSRGTYGYTF.

This sequence joins TRBV5-6 and TRBJ1-6; D not certain. The length of the CDR3 is 16 residues. Trimming took off 2 bases at V and 0 bases at J, with 9 bases between the two ends. Germline CDR1 and CDR2: SGHDT and YYEEEE. Here the CDR3 DNA reads TGTGCCAGCAGCTTCTCCCCTAGCTCCTATAATTCACCCCTCCACTTT. This codes for CASSFSPSSYNSPLHF.

The chain recombines TRBV30 with TRBJ1-3, with D perhaps matching TRBD1 (6 bases). Trimming removed 0 bases at V and 2 bases at J, with 20 bases between. The CDR3 length is 18 residues. Per the germline V gene, CDR1 is GTSNPN and CDR2 is SVGIG (reference sequence). CDR3 in DNA: TGTGCCTGGAGTGTAAACAGGGTAGTAGGTAGCCCTGGAAACACCATATATTTT. This gives the protein CAWSVNRVVGSPGNTIYF.

V is TRBV28 and J is TRBJ2-7, with a possible D match to TRBD1 (5 bases). The CDR3 is 12 amino acids. Trimming took off 6 bases at V and 5 bases at J, with 11 bases between the two ends. Germline values: CDR1 MDHEN, CDR2 SYDVKM. The CDR3 region has the DNA TGTGCCAGCAGGACAGTTCCTCACGAGCAGTACTTC. This encodes CASRTVPHEQYF.

This chain links TRBV29-1 with TRBJ1-2, with 9 bases matching TRBD1. The CDR3 loop spans 13 amino acids. Per the germline V gene, CDR1 is SQVTM and CDR2 is ANQGSEA. J gave up 3 bases and V 1 base, and 0 bases lay outside the gene matches. The chain's CDR3 is CSVEGDRDYGYTF. CDR3 nucleotides: TGCAGCGTTGAAGGGGACAGGGACTATGGCTACACCTTC. The variable domain in full, with the rest retrieved from reference TRBV29-1 and TRBJ1-2, is SAVISQKPSRDICQRGTSLTIQCQVDSQVTMMFWYRQQPGQSLTLIATANQGSEATYESGFVIDKFPISRPNLTFSTLTVSNMSPEDSSIYLCSVEGDRDYGYTFGSGTRLTVV.

The rearrangement joins TRBV5-1 to TRBJ2-7; 8 bases are shared with TRBD1. V shed 4 bases and J 0 bases; nucleotides not matched to a gene: 6. The CDR3 has 15 amino acids. Germline-derived CDR1 and CDR2 are SGHRS and YFSETQ. The DNA for the CDR3 is TGCGCCAGCAGCCTCTGGACAGGGCTCTCCTACGAGCAGTACTTC. Translation gives CASSLWTGLSYEQYF.

This sequence joins TRBV12-3 or TRBV12-4 and TRBJ2-7, with a possible D match to TRBD2 (6 bases). The CDR3 runs to 13 residues. Trimming shortened V by 1 base and J by 5 bases, and 9 bases separated the two germline ends. The CDR3 here is CASSLGTTNEQYF. As DNA, the CDR3 is TGTGCCAGCAGTTTAGGGACTACAAACGAGCAGTACTTC.

V gene TRBV5-4 combines with J gene TRBJ1-6; 12 bases fit TRBD1. Germline V gives CDR1 SGHNT, CDR2 YYREEE (reference sequence). CDR3 size: 16 residues. After removal of 5 bases from V and 5 bases from J, the junction contained 5 bases not matched to a gene. The DNA of the CDR3 is TGTGCCAGCAGATGGGGGACAGGGGGCAATAATTCACCCCTCCACTTT. This codes for CASRWGTGGNNSPLHF.

The gene calls are TRBV9 and TRBJ2-7; TRBD1 agrees at 7 bases. The CDR3 has 13 amino acids. Germline trimming cut 3 bases from V and 3 bases from J; bases unmatched to any gene: 3. The germline CDR1 and CDR2 sequences are SGDLS and YYNGEE. CDR3 DNA sequence: TGTGCCAGCAGCGGCCGGGACAGCTACGAGCAGTACTTC. Translating it yields CASSGRDSYEQYF. The full variable domain, rest sourced from reference TRBV9 and TRBJ2-7, is DSGVTQTPKHLITATGQRVTLRCSPRSGDLSVYWYQQSLDQGLQFLIQYYNGEERAKGNILERFSAQQFPDLHSELNLSSLELGDSALYFCASSGRDSYEQYFGPGTRLTVT.

The gene calls are TRBV5-4 and TRBJ2-1, with TRBD1 as a possible D gene (6 bases). Germline V gives CDR1 SGHNT, CDR2 YYREEE (reference sequence). The CDR3 has 15 amino acids. Trimming left V 4 bases short and J 3 bases short, with 14 bases between. The CDR3 DNA sequence: TGTGCCAGCAGCCGCAGGGGCACAGGCTACAATGAGCAGTTCTTC. Its translation: CASSRRGTGYNEQFF.

The chain recombines TRBV27 with TRBJ1-6; 9 positions match TRBD1. The V and J ends lost 6 bases and 5 bases, in that order; junction bases with no gene match: 11. The CDR3 runs 17 residues. Germline values: CDR1 MNHEY, CDR2 SMNVEV (reference sequence). The CDR3 region is CASRPPPQGANNSPLHF. The CDR3 DNA sequence: TGTGCCAGCAGACCTCCCCCACAGGGGGCTAATAATTCACCCCTCCACTTT.

The V gene is TRBV10-3, the J gene TRBJ1-3, with TRBD1 as a possible D gene (5 bases). Trimming pared 7 bases from V and 3 bases from J, leaving 13 bases between. Per germline, CDR1 ENHRY and CDR2 SYGVKD. This CDR3 spans 14 amino acids. The CDR3 spells CAITPSRDGNTIYF. In DNA form, the CDR3 reads TGTGCCATCACCCCGTCCAGGGATGGAAACACCATATATTTT.

The chain employs TRBV7-2 and TRBJ2-7; perhaps TRBD1 as D (6 bases). Trimming left V 2 bases short and J 2 bases short, with 13 bases between. Germline lookup yields CDR1 SGHTA and CDR2 FQGNSA. This CDR3 is 15 amino acids long. The DNA for the CDR3 is TGTGCCAGCAGCTTACGGGCAGGGGACGCCTACGAGCAGTACTTC. Amino acids: CASSLRAGDAYEQYF. Full variable domain (outside the CDR3, taken from reference TRBV7-2 and TRBJ2-7): GAGVSQSPSNKVTEKGKDVELRCDPISGHTALYWYRQSLGQGLEFLIYFQGNSAPDKSGLPSDRFSAERTGGSVSTLTIQRTQQEDSAVYLCASSLRAGDAYEQYFGPGTRLTVT.

This sequence joins TRBV27 and TRBJ2-3, with 11 bases lining up with TRBD2. The CDR3 runs 16 residues. V gave up 5 bases and J gave up 5 bases; unmatched junction bases: 9. Per germline, CDR1 MNHEY and CDR2 SMNVEV (reference sequence). CDR3 bases: TGTGCCAGCAGTGGGGAGGGACTAGCGGTTTTAGATACGCAGTATTTT. It yields the protein CASSGEGLAVLDTQYF.

J is TRBJ2-1 and V is TRBV6-2 or TRBV6-3; D is unclear. Per germline, CDR1 MNHEY and CDR2 SVGEGT. The CDR3 is 11 amino acids. Trimming took off 5 bases at V and 13 bases at J, with 12 bases between the two ends. The CDR3: CASSLGALQFF. The DNA of the CDR3 is TGTGCCAGCAGTCTCGGAGCCTTACAGTTCTTC.

The chain is built from TRBV2 and TRBJ1-2; 9 bases map to TRBD1. Germline loops: CDR1 SNHLY, CDR2 FYNNEI. This CDR3 is 15 amino acids long. Trimming at V came to 8 bases and at J to 4 bases, leaving 11 bases not matched to a gene. For the CDR3, the DNA is TGTGCCAGCCTGTATGGGACAGGGCTCATCTATGGCTACACCTTC. Translating gives CASLYGTGLIYGYTF.

This clone was recorded a few times. The V gene is TRBV6-1, the J gene TRBJ1-2, with TRBD1 matching 7 bases. The germline V gene encodes CDR1 MNHNS and CDR2 SASEGT. V lost 0 bases, J lost 4 bases, and 5 bases stayed unmatched. This CDR3 comprises 15 residues. The CDR3 region is CASSEAPGQTYGYTF. DNA for the CDR3: TGTGCCAGCAGTGAAGCCCCGGGACAGACCTATGGCTACACCTTC.

This clone has more than one count but fewer than ten. V and J are TRBV15 and TRBJ2-2; possible D gene TRBD2, 6 bases. Trimming left V 1 base short and J 0 bases short, with 12 bases between. From germline, CDR1 is LNHNV and CDR2 YYDKDF (reference sequence). CDR3 size: 17 residues. For the CDR3, the DNA is TGTGCCACCAGCAGAGGAGGGGCGGGATCGAACACCGGGGAGCTGTTTTTT. Amino acid sequence: CATSRGGAGSNTGELFF.

The CDR3 reads CASGFGGAFRTDTQYF. In DNA, the CDR3 is TGTGCTAGTGGTTTCGGAGGGGCATTTAGAACAGATACGCAGTATTTT. This chain uses TRBV12-5 with TRBJ2-3, with a possible D match to TRBD2 (6 bases). The germline gives CDR1 LGHNT, CDR2 FRNRAP. Deletions cut 3 bases from V and 3 bases from J, with 16 bases between. The CDR3 runs 16 residues.

The rearrangement uses TRBV14 and TRBJ1-4; perhaps TRBD1 as D (6 bases). Trimming removed 2 bases from V and 1 base from J, with 11 bases in between. Germline CDR1 reads SGHDN; CDR2 reads FVKESK. There are 16 residues in the CDR3. The CDR3 region is CASSQITGKTNEKLFF. The CDR3 DNA sequence: TGTGCCAGCAGCCAAATTACAGGGAAAACTAATGAAAAACTGTTTTTT.

V and J are TRBV19 and TRBJ2-3; tentative D call: TRBD2 (6 bases). The germline V gene encodes CDR1 LNHDA and CDR2 SQIVND (reference sequence). This CDR3 has 15 residues. V gave up 6 bases and J gave up 2 bases, with 15 bases separating them. The CDR3 loop reads CASSPGGAPTDTQYF. The CDR3 coding sequence is TGTGCCAGTAGCCCCGGGGGAGCGCCCACAGATACGCAGTATTTT.

V is TRBV7-9 and J is TRBJ1-2; weak D call: TRBD1 (5 bases). Germline assignment: CDR1 SEHNR and CDR2 FQNEAQ (reference sequence). V was trimmed by 0 bases and J by 4 bases, leaving 12 bases between them. CDR3 length equals 15 residues. The CDR3 coding sequence is TGTGCCAGCAGCTTAGCGCAGGGTTGGGGCTATGGCTACACCTTC. Translated, it gives CASSLAQGWGYGYTF.